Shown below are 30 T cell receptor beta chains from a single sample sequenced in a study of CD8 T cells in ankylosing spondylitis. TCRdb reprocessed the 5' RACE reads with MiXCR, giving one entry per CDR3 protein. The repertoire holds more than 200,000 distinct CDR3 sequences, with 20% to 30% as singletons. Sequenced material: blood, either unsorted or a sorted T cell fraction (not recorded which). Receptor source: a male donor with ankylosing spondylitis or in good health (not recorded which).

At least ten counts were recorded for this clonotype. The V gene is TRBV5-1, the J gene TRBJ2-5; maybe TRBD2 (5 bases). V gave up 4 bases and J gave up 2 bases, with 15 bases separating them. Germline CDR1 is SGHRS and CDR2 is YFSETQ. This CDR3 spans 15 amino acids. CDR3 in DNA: TGCGCCAGCAGCCTGGGAGCTTCCAAACAAGAGACCCAGTACTTC. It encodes CASSLGASKQETQYF.

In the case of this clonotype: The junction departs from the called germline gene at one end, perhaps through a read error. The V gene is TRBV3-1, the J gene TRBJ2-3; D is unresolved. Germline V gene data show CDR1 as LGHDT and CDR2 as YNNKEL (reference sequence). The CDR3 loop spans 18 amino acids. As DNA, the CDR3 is TGTACCAGCAGCCCAGCCGTTAAACAGAGTACTAGCACAGATACGCAGTATTTT. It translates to CTSSPAVKQSTSTDTQYF.

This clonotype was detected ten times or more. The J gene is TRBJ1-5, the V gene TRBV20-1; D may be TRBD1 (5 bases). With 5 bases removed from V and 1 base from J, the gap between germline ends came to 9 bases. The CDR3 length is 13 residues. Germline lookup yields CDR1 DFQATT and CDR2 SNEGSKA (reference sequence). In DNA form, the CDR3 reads TGCAGTGCTCTGGCAGGGAGCAATCAGCCCCAGCATTTT. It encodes CSALAGSNQPQHF.

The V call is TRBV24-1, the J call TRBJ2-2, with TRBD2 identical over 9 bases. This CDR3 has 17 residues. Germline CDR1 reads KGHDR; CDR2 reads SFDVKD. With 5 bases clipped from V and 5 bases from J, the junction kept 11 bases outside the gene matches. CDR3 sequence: CATSVRAGTSLTGELFF. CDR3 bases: TGTGCCACCAGTGTCAGGGCCGGGACTAGCTTAACCGGGGAGCTGTTTTTT.

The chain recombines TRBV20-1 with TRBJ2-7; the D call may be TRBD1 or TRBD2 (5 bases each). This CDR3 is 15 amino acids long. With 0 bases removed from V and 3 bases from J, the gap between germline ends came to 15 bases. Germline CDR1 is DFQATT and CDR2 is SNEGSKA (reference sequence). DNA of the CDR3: TGCAGTGCTAGAGATGGAGGCAGGGATCTCTACGAGCAGTACTTC. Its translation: CSARDGGRDLYEQYF.

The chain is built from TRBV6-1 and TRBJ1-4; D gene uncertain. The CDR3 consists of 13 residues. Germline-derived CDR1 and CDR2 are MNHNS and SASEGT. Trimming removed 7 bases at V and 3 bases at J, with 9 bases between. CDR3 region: CASTSHSNEKLFF. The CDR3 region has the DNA TGTGCCAGCACCTCCCATTCTAATGAAAAACTGTTTTTT.

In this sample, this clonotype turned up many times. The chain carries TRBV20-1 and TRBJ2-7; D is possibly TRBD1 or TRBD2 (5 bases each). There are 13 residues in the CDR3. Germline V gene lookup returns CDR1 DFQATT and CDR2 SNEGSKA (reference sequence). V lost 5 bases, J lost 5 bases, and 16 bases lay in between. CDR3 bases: TGCAGTGCTCCCGGGACCCCTTCCCACGAGCAGTACTTC. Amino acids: CSAPGTPSHEQYF.

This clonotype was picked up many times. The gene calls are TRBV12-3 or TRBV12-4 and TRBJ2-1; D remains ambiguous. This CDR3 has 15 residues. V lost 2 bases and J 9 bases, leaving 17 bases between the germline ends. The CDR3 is CASSLSGLTDGEQFF. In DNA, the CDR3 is TGTGCCAGCAGTTTATCCGGGCTAACCGACGGTGAGCAGTTCTTC.

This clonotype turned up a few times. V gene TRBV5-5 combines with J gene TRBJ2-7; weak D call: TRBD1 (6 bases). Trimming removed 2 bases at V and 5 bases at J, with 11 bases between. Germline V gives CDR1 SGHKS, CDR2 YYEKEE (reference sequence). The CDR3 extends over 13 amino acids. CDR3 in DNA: TGTGCCAGCAGCTTAGGGGGATCGGACGAGCAGTACTTC. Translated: CASSLGGSDEQYF.

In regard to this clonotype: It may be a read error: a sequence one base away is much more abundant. The CDR3, as DNA: TGTGCCAGCAGCGTTCCTCCAGAGCAGAACTTC. As protein: CASSVPPEQNF. The chain uses TRBV9 and TRBJ2-7; D ambiguous. Germline V gene sequence: CDR1 SGDLS, CDR2 YYNGEE. CDR3 length: 11 residues.

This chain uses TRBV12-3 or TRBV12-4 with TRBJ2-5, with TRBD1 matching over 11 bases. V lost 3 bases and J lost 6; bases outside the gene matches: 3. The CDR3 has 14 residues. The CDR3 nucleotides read TGTGCCAGCAGTTTGGGGACAGGGGGACAGACCCAGTACTTC. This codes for CASSLGTGGQTQYF.

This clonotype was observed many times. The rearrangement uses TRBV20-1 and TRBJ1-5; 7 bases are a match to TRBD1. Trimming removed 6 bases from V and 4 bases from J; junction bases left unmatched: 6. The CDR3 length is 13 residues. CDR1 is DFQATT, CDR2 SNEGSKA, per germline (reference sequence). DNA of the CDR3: TGCAGTGCCAGGACAGGAACGAATCAGCCCCAGCATTTT. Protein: CSARTGTNQPQHF.

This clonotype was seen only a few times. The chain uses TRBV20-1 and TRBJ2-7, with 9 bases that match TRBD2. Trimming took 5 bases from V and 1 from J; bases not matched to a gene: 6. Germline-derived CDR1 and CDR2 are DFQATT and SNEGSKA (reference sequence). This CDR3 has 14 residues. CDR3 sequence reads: CSAPREGGSYEQYF. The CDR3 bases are TGCAGTGCTCCGCGGGAGGGGGGTTCCTACGAGCAGTACTTC.

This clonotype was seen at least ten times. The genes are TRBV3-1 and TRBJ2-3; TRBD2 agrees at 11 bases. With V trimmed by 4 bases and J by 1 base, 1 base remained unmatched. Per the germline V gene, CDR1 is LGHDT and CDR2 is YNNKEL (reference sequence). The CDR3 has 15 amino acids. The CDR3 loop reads CASSPGLAGTDTQYF. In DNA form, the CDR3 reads TGTGCCAGCAGCCCGGGACTAGCGGGCACAGATACGCAGTATTTT.

DNA of the CDR3: TGTGCCAGCAGACCATCCTGGGGTGCTAACTATGGCTACACCTTC. As protein: CASRPSWGANYGYTF. The chain joins TRBV6-1 to TRBJ1-2; D call uncertain. This CDR3 contains 15 residues. The V end lost 6 bases, the J end lost 0 bases, and 14 bases lay between the germline ends. Germline V CDR1 and CDR2: MNHNS, SASEGT.

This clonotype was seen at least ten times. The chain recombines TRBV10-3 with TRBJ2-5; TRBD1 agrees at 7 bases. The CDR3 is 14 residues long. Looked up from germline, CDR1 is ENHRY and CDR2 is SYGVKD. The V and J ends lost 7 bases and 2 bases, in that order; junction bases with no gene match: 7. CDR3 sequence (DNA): TGTGCCATCAAAGGGGGACAGAATCAAGAGACCCAGTACTTC. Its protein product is CAIKGGQNQETQYF.

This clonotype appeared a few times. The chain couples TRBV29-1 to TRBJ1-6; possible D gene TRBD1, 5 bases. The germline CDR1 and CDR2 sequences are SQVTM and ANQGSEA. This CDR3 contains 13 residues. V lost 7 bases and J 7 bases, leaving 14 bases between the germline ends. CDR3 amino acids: CSGSDGGNSPLHF. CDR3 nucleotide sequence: TGCAGCGGGAGTGACGGGGGGAATTCACCCCTCCACTTT.

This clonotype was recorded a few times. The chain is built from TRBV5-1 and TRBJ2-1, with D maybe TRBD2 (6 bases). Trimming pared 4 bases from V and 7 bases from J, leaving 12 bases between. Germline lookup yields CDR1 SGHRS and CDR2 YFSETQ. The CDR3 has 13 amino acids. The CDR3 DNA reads TGCGCCAGCAGCCCGACCCGGGGGAATGAGCAGTTCTTC. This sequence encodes CASSPTRGNEQFF.

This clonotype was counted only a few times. The CDR3 coding sequence is TGTGCCAGCAGCTTAGGGTCTCTTAGGAGCAATCAGCCCCAGCATTTT. This translates into CASSLGSLRSNQPQHF. The chain links TRBV7-8 to TRBJ1-5; D gene uncertain. Trimming cost V 1 base and J 1 base, with 11 bases left between them. This CDR3 is built from 16 residues. Germline V gene lookup returns CDR1 SGHVS and CDR2 FQNEAQ.

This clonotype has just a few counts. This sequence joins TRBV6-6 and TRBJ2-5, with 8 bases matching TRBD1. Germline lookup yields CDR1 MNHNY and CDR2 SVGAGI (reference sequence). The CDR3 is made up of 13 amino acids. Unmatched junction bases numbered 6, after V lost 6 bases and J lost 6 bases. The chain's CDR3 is CASSQQGAKTQYF. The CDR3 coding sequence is TGTGCCAGCAGCCAGCAGGGGGCAAAGACCCAGTACTTC.

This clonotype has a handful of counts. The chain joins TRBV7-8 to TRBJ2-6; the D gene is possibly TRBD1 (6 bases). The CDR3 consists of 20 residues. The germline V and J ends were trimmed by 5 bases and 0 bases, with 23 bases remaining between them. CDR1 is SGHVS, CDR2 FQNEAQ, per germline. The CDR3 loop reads CASSVRARGNKFSGANVLTF. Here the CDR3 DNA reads TGTGCCAGCAGCGTCAGGGCCAGGGGAAACAAATTCTCTGGGGCCAACGTCCTGACTTTC.

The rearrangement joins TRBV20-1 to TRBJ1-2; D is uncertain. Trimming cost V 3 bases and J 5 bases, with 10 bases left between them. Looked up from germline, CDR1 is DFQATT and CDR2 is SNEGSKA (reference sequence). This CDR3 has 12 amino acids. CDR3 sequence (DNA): TGCAGTGCTAGCCCCTGGGATTATGGCTACACCTTC. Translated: CSASPWDYGYTF.

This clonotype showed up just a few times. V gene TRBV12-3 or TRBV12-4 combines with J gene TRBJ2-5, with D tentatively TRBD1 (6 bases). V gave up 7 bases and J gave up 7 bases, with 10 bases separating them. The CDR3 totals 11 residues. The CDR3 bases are TGTGCCAGCATGCTAGGGGGGACCCAGTACTTC. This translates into CASMLGGTQYF.

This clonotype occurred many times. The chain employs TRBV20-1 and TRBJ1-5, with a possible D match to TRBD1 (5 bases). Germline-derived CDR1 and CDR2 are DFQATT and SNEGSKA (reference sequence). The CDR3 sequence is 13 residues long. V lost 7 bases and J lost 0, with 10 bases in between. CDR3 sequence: CSVRDYSNQPQHF. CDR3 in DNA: TGCAGTGTGAGGGACTATAGCAATCAGCCCCAGCATTTT.

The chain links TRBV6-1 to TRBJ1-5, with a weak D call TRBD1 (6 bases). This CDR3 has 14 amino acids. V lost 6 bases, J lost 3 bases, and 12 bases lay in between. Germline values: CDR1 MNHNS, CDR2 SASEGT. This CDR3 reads CASSGTLNNQPQHF. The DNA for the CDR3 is TGTGCCAGCAGCGGGACACTCAACAATCAGCCCCAGCATTTT.

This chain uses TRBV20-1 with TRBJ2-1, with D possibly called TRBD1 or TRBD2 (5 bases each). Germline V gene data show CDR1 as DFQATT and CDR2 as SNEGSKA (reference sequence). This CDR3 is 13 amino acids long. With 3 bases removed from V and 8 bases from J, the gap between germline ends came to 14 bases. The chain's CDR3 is CSAREGTGDEQFF. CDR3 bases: TGCAGTGCTAGGGAAGGGACCGGCGATGAGCAGTTCTTC.

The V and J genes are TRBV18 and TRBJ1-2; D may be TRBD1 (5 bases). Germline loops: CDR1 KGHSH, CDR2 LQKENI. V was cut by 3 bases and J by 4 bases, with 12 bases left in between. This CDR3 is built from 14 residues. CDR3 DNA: TGTGCCAGCTCACCCCCGACAGCCCCCTATGGCTACACCTTC. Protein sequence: CASSPPTAPYGYTF.

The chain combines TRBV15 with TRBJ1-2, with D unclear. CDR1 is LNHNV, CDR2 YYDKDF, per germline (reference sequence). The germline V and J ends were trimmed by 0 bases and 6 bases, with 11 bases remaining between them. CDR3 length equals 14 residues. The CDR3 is CATSRDLGDNGYTF. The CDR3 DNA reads TGTGCCACCAGCAGAGATCTAGGCGATAATGGCTACACCTTC.

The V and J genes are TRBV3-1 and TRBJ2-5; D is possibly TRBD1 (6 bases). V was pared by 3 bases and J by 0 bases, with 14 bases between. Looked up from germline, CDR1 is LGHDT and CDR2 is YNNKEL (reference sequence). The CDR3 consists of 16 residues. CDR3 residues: CASSHPRDKYQETQYF. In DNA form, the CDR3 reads TGTGCCAGCAGCCACCCCCGGGACAAGTACCAAGAGACCCAGTACTTC.

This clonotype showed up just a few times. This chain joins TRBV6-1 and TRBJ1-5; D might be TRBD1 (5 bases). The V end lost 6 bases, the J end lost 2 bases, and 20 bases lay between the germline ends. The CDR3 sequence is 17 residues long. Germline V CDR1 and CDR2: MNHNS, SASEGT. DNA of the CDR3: TGTGCCAGCAGCCCTTACCAAGTTAGGGGAGGCAATCAGCCCCAGCATTTT. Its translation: CASSPYQVRGGNQPQHF.